The rows below give T cell receptor beta chains drawn from one sample of a study of OX40 agonist ivuxolimab in advanced cancers. Sequenced by immunoSEQ multiplex PCR; TCRdb stores in-frame clones only, minus some. The sample holds 69,000 or so clones; roughly 87% are singletons and the top ten take 0.53%. The specimen was CD4+ or CD8+ T cells sorted from blood, collected in a trial of the OX40 agonist ivuxolimab. The receptor source for this set is an adult with an advanced solid tumor such as melanoma, head and neck, liver or kidney cancer. CDR3s include the opening cysteine and the closing phenylalanine or tryptophan. D genes are given only for firm matches.

D,J,V,CDR3,DNA
TRBD1,TRBJ1-1,TRBV7-2,CASSLFGQGGTEAFF,TGTGCCAGCAGCCTTTTCGGACAGGGCGGCACTGAAGCTTTCTTT
TRBD1,TRBJ2-2,TRBV5-1,CASSPRQGRAGELFF,TGCGCCAGCAGCCCGAGACAGGGTAGGGCCGGGGAGCTGTTTTTT
TRBD1,TRBJ2-1,TRBV6-5,CATSPQGAKYNEQFF,TGTGCCACCTCGCCCCAGGGGGCAAAGTACAATGAGCAGTTCTTC
TRBD2,TRBJ2-7,TRBV14,CASSQDLGLAGEYEQYF,TGTGCCAGCAGCCAAGATCTAGGGCTAGCGGGAGAATACGAGCAGTACTTC
TRBD2,TRBJ2-1,TRBV18,CASSPRPAGELVGWREQFF,TGTGCCAGCTCACCACGGCCAGCGGGGGAGCTGGTTGGGTGGCGAGAGCAGTTCTTC
-,TRBJ2-5,TRBV4-1,CASSHVLRRTRQETQYF,TGCGCCAGCAGCCACGTTCTTCGCCGTACGAGGCAAGAGACCCAGTACTTC
-,TRBJ2-1,TRBV7-2,CASRFQGGNEQFF,TGTGCCAGCAGATTTCAGGGGGGGAATGAGCAGTTCTTC
TRBD1,TRBJ1-5,TRBV30,CASRQGQNQPQHF,TGTGCCTCACGACAGGGTCAGAATCAGCCCCAGCATTTT
-,TRBJ1-1,TRBV2,CASSEAGRGSTEAFF,TGTGCCAGCAGTGAAGCGGGTAGGGGAAGTACTGAAGCTTTCTTT
TRBD2,TRBJ2-2,TRBV7-6,CASSPLAGGPGELFF,TGTGCCAGCAGCCCTTTAGCGGGAGGGCCCGGGGAGCTGTTTTTT
-,TRBJ1-3,TRBV29-1,CSVASRANTIYF,TGCAGCGTTGCTTCCAGGGCAAACACCATATATTTT
TRBD1,TRBJ1-1,TRBV18,CASTDWTGDNGEAFF,TGTGCCAGCACGGATTGGACAGGGGACAATGGTGAAGCTTTCTTT
-,TRBJ1-5,TRBV6-1,CASSAPGGYSNQPQHF,TGTGCCAGCAGTGCTCCCGGGGGCTATAGCAATCAGCCCCAGCATTTT